The 21 T cell receptor beta chains below were found in one sample sequenced in a study of T-cell reconstitution after alpha-beta-depleted transplantation in children. It was with unique molecular identifiers that the TCRbeta library was prepared. One entry per CDR3 protein results from TCRdb running MiXCR on the PCR reads. The sample yields 700,000 to 950,000 distinct CDR3 sequences, around 17% seen once. Sequencing was performed on PBMCs, mostly from graft donor cells, taken 360 days after TCRalphabeta/CD19-depleted stem cell transplant. Receptors originate from a male patient younger than 18 who had a stem cell transplant for acute lymphoblastic leukemia, so the T cells may come from the graft donor.

This chain uses TRBV7-9 with TRBJ1-5; 8 bases fit TRBD1. The V gene's germline CDR1 is SEHNR and CDR2 FQNEAQ (reference sequence). Unmatched junction bases numbered 7, after V lost 4 bases and J lost 2 bases. The CDR3 is 16 residues long. The CDR3 nucleotides are TGTGCCAGCAGCTCAATACAGGGGGTGGGCAATCAGCCCCAGCATTTT. Translated, it gives CASSSIQGVGNQPQHF.

The rearrangement uses TRBV18 and TRBJ2-1; 11 bases match TRBD1. Germline assignment: CDR1 KGHSH and CDR2 LQKENI. The CDR3 length is 15 residues. V gave up 3 bases and J gave up 13 bases; unmatched junction bases: 11. As DNA, the CDR3 is TGTGCCAGCTCACCGGACAGGGGGCGGCGATTGGGTCAGTTCTTC. Translation gives CASSPDRGRRLGQFF.

The chain links TRBV5-6 to TRBJ2-7, with D uncertain. CDR1 and CDR2 from the germline V gene are SGHDT and YYEEEE. With 5 bases removed from V and 2 bases from J, the gap between germline ends came to 14 bases. The CDR3 runs 14 residues. The CDR3 nucleotides read TGTGCCAGCAGTCTTTACGGGTCCGCCTACGAGCAGTACTTC. It encodes CASSLYGSAYEQYF.

This clonotype has more than one count but fewer than ten. The chain recombines TRBV6-4 with TRBJ2-2; 9 nucleotides line up with TRBD2. The CDR3 sequence is 15 residues long. The V segment lost 4 bases and the J segment 1 base; nucleotides outside the gene matches: 1. Germline V gene sequence: CDR1 MRHNA, CDR2 SNTAGT. Here the CDR3 reads CASSASGMNTGELFF. CDR3 in DNA: TGTGCCAGCAGTGCTAGCGGGATGAACACCGGGGAGCTGTTTTTT.

This clonotype was observed a few times. The chain couples TRBV5-1 to TRBJ1-2, with 12 bases aligning to TRBD1. With V trimmed by 0 bases and J by 4 bases, 10 bases remained unmatched. Germline CDR1 and CDR2: SGHRS and YFSETQ. This CDR3 contains 18 residues. CDR3 in amino acids: CASSLAGTGGLAGYGYTF. The DNA for the CDR3 is TGCGCCAGCAGCTTGGCCGGGACAGGGGGCCTCGCAGGCTATGGCTACACCTTC.

This clonotype was detected only a few times. This rearrangement joins TRBV7-2 to TRBJ1-1, with D possibly TRBD1 on 5 matching bases. The CDR3 consists of 14 residues. Germline V gives CDR1 SGHTA, CDR2 FQGNSA. Trimming took 3 bases from V and 5 from J, leaving 13 bases between them. The CDR3, as DNA: TGTGCCAGCAGCTTTCCAACGGGGACTACTGAAGCTTTCTTT. Translating gives CASSFPTGTTEAFF.

In its sample, this clonotype was seen a few times. The chain has TRBV2 and TRBJ2-2; D is possibly TRBD2 (5 bases). The V and J ends lost 7 bases and 0 bases respectively, with 12 bases between them. CDR1 and CDR2 (germline): SNHLY, FYNNEI. There are 15 residues in the CDR3. The CDR3 loop reads CASKFSGTNTGELFF. CDR3 coding DNA: TGTGCCAGCAAATTCAGCGGCACGAACACCGGGGAGCTGTTTTTT.

The chain couples TRBV5-1 to TRBJ2-1, with D maybe TRBD1 (6 bases). This CDR3 is 18 amino acids long. The ends were cut back, 1 base at V and 6 bases at J, with 23 bases in the middle. Germline V CDR1 and CDR2: SGHRS, YFSETQ. The CDR3, as DNA: TGCGCCAGCAGCTTGTCGACCACAGGGCCTTCAGGACCCAATGAGCAGTTCTTC. It specifies CASSLSTTGPSGPNEQFF.

The chain employs TRBV18 and TRBJ1-1; no clear D gene. V gave up 3 bases and J gave up 1 base, with 9 bases separating them. Germline values: CDR1 KGHSH, CDR2 LQKENI. This CDR3 contains 14 residues. CDR3 in DNA: TGTGCCAGCTCACCGAACGAGGCGAACACTGAAGCTTTCTTT. It codes for CASSPNEANTEAFF.

The rearrangement links TRBV20-1 to TRBJ2-1, with 7 positions matching TRBD1. Germline trimming cut 6 bases from V and 8 bases from J; bases unmatched to any gene: 10. CDR1 is DFQATT, CDR2 SNEGSKA, per germline (reference sequence). This CDR3 comprises 13 residues. Written as DNA, the CDR3 is TGCAGTGCCCAGCAGGGGGAGTGGGATGAGCAGTTCTTC. Its protein is CSAQQGEWDEQFF.

Many counts were recorded for this clonotype. The rearrangement links TRBV27 to TRBJ2-4, with 10 bases lining up with TRBD2. The CDR3 contains 18 residues. V gave up 2 bases and J gave up 0 bases; unmatched junction bases: 7. Germline V gene lookup returns CDR1 MNHEY and CDR2 SMNVEV (reference sequence). CDR3 in amino acids: CASSLQAGGILAKNIQYF. CDR3 bases: TGTGCCAGCAGTTTACAAGCGGGAGGGATCCTAGCCAAAAACATTCAGTACTTC.

The V and J genes are TRBV7-7 and TRBJ2-7; TRBD2 aligns across 9 bases. The CDR3 spans 13 residues. V dropped 2 bases and J dropped 7; count of bases not matched to a gene: 3. Per germline, CDR1 SSHAT and CDR2 FNYEAQ (reference sequence). CDR3 DNA: TGTGCCAGCAGCTTAAGAACTAGCGGGGAGCAGTACTTC. Residues: CASSLRTSGEQYF.

The chain carries TRBV5-1 and TRBJ1-5; no reliable D call. CDR3 size: 14 residues. Germline V CDR1 and CDR2: SGHRS, YFSETQ. Trimming cost V 0 bases and J 7 bases, with 11 bases left between them. In DNA form, the CDR3 reads TGCGCCAGCAGCTTGGGGATCTTCGGCCAGCCCCAGCATTTT. Translation: CASSLGIFGQPQHF.

This clonotype occurred a few times. V is TRBV9 and J is TRBJ2-1; D is perhaps TRBD1 (7 bases). Germline values: CDR1 SGDLS, CDR2 YYNGEE. With 0 bases removed from V and 4 bases from J, the gap between germline ends came to 11 bases. The CDR3 runs 15 residues. CDR3 sequence: CASSVGQGLYNEQFF. The DNA of the CDR3 is TGTGCCAGCAGCGTAGGACAGGGACTTTACAATGAGCAGTTCTTC.

This clonotype was detected a few times. This rearrangement joins TRBV12-3 or TRBV12-4 to TRBJ2-5, with 12 bases fitting TRBD2. J was trimmed by 5 bases and V by 1 base; bases with no gene match: 26. The CDR3 extends over 23 amino acids. CDR3 DNA sequence: TGTGCCAGCAGTTTAGGGATGGTGACTAGCGGGAGTAAGATGGGATGGGTAGGGGAGACCCAGTACTTC. It encodes CASSLGMVTSGSKMGWVGETQYF.

This clonotype has more than one count but fewer than ten. J is TRBJ2-7 and V is TRBV19; D possibly corresponds to TRBD2 (5 bases). Germline CDR1 is LNHDA and CDR2 is SQIVND (reference sequence). V was pared by 5 bases and J by 0 bases, with 11 bases between. The CDR3 is made up of 14 amino acids. The CDR3 is CASSPAEASYEQYF. The CDR3 DNA sequence: TGTGCCAGTAGTCCGGCGGAGGCCTCCTACGAGCAGTACTTC.

This clonotype has only a few counts. The V call is TRBV25-1, the J call TRBJ1-1; maybe TRBD1 (5 bases). V gave up 1 base and J gave up 4 bases, with 10 bases separating them. Germline CDR1 and CDR2: MGHDK and SYGVNS. The CDR3 has 14 residues. The CDR3 region has the DNA TGTGCCAGCAGTGAATGGGGCGGTGGCACTGAAGCTTTCTTT. Amino acids: CASSEWGGGTEAFF.

This clonotype occurred a few times. This rearrangement joins TRBV7-9 to TRBJ1-2, with TRBD1 identical over 10 bases. The germline gives CDR1 SEHNR, CDR2 FQNEAQ (reference sequence). The CDR3 is 15 residues long. With V trimmed by 0 bases and J by 2 bases, 0 bases remained unmatched. This CDR3 is CASSLATGGNYGYTF. The CDR3 nucleotides read TGTGCCAGCAGCTTAGCGACAGGGGGCAACTATGGCTACACCTTC.

This clonotype appeared a few times. The chain couples TRBV9 to TRBJ2-3; D perhaps matches TRBD1 (6 bases). V was shortened by 0 bases and J by 3 bases, with 14 bases between the two germline ends. Germline V CDR1 and CDR2: SGDLS, YYNGEE. The CDR3 is 16 residues long. CDR3 in DNA: TGTGCCAGCAGCGTAGTGGGGGCTGGGAGAACAGATACGCAGTATTTT. This gives the protein CASSVVGAGRTDTQYF.

This clonotype was observed at least ten times. The chain is built from TRBV3-1 and TRBJ2-6; 8 nucleotides align to TRBD1. Germline V gives CDR1 LGHDT, CDR2 YNNKEL (reference sequence). V was clipped by 1 base and J by 0 bases; unmatched bases: 2. This CDR3 region has 17 residues. The CDR3 here is CASSQGGQASGANVLTF. The DNA of the CDR3 is TGTGCCAGCAGCCAAGGGGGACAGGCCTCTGGGGCCAACGTCCTGACTTTC.

At least ten counts were recorded for this clonotype. This sequence joins TRBV7-3 and TRBJ2-3; D gene uncertain. Trimming pared 0 bases from V and 6 bases from J, leaving 4 bases between. CDR1 SGHTA and CDR2 FQGTGA come from the germline V gene. This CDR3 contains 12 residues. CDR3 residues: CASSLTGDTQYF. CDR3 coding DNA: TGTGCCAGCAGCTTAACGGGGGATACGCAGTATTTT.